This TCR beta chain was sequenced during a study of CD8 T cells in Susac syndrome. CDR1 is MNHEY, CDR2 SMNVEV, per germline (reference sequence). Trimming took 6 bases from V and 7 from J, leaving 16 bases between them. This CDR3 region has 13 residues. Roughly 0.45 to 1 ug RNA was reverse transcribed with random hexamers. Amplification of TCR beta CDR3 was carried out by immunoSEQ multiplex PCR, which covered 54 Vbeta and 13 Jbeta segments. TCRdb recomputed calls from the immunoSEQ multiplex PCR reads with MiXCR, one row per CDR3 protein. The profile shows 130,000 to 150,000 distinct CDR3 sequences, approximately 95% of them singletons.

This chain links TRBV27 with TRBJ2-7, with TRBD1 as a possible D gene (6 bases). The receptor was derived from a human donor in good health. Sequenced material: CD8+ T cells from PBMCs. Here the CDR3 DNA reads TGTGCCAGCAGCCCCAGGGGTTCGCGGGAGCAGTACTTC. As protein: CASSPRGSREQYF.